Sequencing of this TCR beta chain was carried out in a study of CD8 T cells in Susac syndrome. The V end was cut by 1 base, the J end by 3 bases, with 11 bases between. The CDR3 has 15 residues. Germline V lookup: CDR1 SGHRS, CDR2 YFSETQ. TCR beta from blood CD8+ and CD4+ T cells was sequenced. Negative isolation yielded CD4+ and CD8+ T cells, and FACS enriched TEMRA cells. RNA was extracted with the RNeasy kit, and a quantity of roughly 0.45 to 1 ug was reverse transcribed using random hexamers. The immunoSEQ assay covered 54 Vbeta and 13 Jbeta segments for CDR3. One entry per CDR3 protein results from TCRdb running MiXCR on the immunoSEQ multiplex PCR reads. Of some 150,000 distinct CDR3 sequences in the sample, 94% were seen once.

The sequence was obtained from a human donor in good health. The V call is TRBV5-1, the J call TRBJ2-1; D is perhaps TRBD2 (6 bases). The sample consisted of CD8+ T cells from PBMCs. The CDR3 region has the DNA TGCGCCAGCAGCTTGTATAGCGGACACTACAATGAGCAGTTCTTC. This gives the protein CASSLYSGHYNEQFF.